This is a list of T cell receptor beta chains from one sample in a study of T cells in Graves' hyperthyroidism and ophthalmopathy. TCRdb used MiXCR to reprocess the multiplex PCR reads, holding one entry per CDR3 protein. The table shows 450,000 to 550,000 distinct CDR3 sequences, with around 22% occurring only once. The sequenced sample was blood. All receptors derive from a woman between 25 and 40 years old with Graves' ophthalmopathy. Each CDR3 is given without its conserved first and last residue. Fields, in order: V gene, CDR3 length, J gene, CDR3 protein.

>TRBV29-1|9|TRBJ1-2
SVDRGLGYA
>TRBV27|15|TRBJ2-7
ASSFSGGGGVSYEQY
>TRBV12-3/TRBV12-4|13|TRBJ1-2
ASSGTGGSRYGYT
>TRBV30|10|TRBJ2-5
AWSVEMETQY
>TRBV12-3/TRBV12-4|12|TRBJ1-1
ASSPSSMNTEAF
>TRBV28|16|TRBJ1-2
ASRPLPGRRRVNYGYT
>TRBV29-1|11|TRBJ2-2
SVVFLNTGELF
>TRBV28|12|TRBJ1-5
ASSDGTGYQPQH
>TRBV29-1|12|TRBJ1-5
SVEGRGANQPQH
>TRBV19|12|TRBJ2-2
ASKTGANTGELF
>TRBV27|15|TRBJ1-1
ASSFLWGPNMNTEAF
>TRBV12-3/TRBV12-4|13|TRBJ2-7
ASSFRRGNYDEQY
>TRBV7-2|14|TRBJ1-2
ASSFSLAAANYGYT
>TRBV20-1|14|TRBJ1-1
SARDPLDRARTEAF
>TRBV4-1|14|TRBJ1-2
ASSQSRDRGYYGYT
>TRBV4-1|11|TRBJ2-2
ASSQGGFGELF
>TRBV19|14|TRBJ2-3
ASSIRLAAATDTQY
>TRBV30|12|TRBJ1-1
AWSVIRGGTEAF